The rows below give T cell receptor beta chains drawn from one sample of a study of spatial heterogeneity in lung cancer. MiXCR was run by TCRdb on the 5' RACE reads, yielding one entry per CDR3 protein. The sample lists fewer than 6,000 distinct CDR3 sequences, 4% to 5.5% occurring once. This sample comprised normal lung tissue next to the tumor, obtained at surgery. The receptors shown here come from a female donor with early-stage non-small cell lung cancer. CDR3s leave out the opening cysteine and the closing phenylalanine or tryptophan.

ASSLASLAGFETQY,TRBV5-1,TRBJ2-5
ASSLTSNSYEQY,TRBV7-3,TRBJ2-7
ASSFQGADGYT,TRBV3-1,TRBJ1-2
SARGAERGDLGY,TRBV20-1,TRBJ2-7
SATPGQGAFYEQY,TRBV20-1,TRBJ2-7
ASSTRTGSNTEAF,TRBV5-1,TRBJ1-1
ASSSYLGLNTGELF,TRBV7-3,TRBJ2-2
ATTTSGNPDTQY,TRBV10-3,TRBJ2-3
AWSSKGINEKLF,TRBV30,TRBJ1-4
ASSQVLEQGYEQY,TRBV4-1,TRBJ2-7
ASSLVSRQSYGYT,TRBV5-1,TRBJ1-2
ATSDFREGSDTQY,TRBV24-1,TRBJ2-3
ASSEGADTEAF,TRBV9,TRBJ1-1
ASWDSQNIQY,TRBV5-1,TRBJ2-4
ASSQVTSGRYEQY,TRBV3-1,TRBJ2-7
ASTAGWVDTEAF,TRBV6-5,TRBJ1-1
SARGREITDTQY,TRBV20-1,TRBJ2-3